The source of this TCR beta chain is a study of blood T cell repertoires in COVID-19. Produced via immunoSEQ multiplex PCR; TCRdb's table is partial and in-frame only. Counted here are approximately 300,000 clones, approximately 90% occurring once; the ten biggest clones make up around 0.84%. V was pared by 2 bases and J by 7 bases, with 8 bases of the junction left unmatched. The CDR3 is 16 amino acids. Germline values: CDR1 LGHDT, CDR2 YNNKEL (reference sequence). V is TRBV3-1 (or the pseudogene TRBV3-2) and J is TRBJ2-1; the match to TRBD2 covers 10 bases. The sequenced material came from peripheral blood. This clonotype originated in a man aged 30 to 45 with acute or convalescent COVID-19. DNA for the CDR3: TGTGCCAGCAGCCAAAGTCATAGCGGGGGGTTAAATGAGCAGTTCTTC. Amino acids: CASSQSHSGGLNEQFF.